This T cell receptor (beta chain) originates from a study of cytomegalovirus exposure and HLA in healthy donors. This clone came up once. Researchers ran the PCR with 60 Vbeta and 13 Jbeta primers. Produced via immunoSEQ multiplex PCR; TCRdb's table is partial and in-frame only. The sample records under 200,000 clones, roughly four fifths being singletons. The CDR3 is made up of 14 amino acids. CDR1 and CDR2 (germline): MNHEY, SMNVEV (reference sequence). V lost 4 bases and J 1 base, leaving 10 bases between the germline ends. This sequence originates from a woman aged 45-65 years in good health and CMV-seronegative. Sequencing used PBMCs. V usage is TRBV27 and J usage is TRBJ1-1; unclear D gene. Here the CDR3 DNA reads TGTGCCAGCAGTTCGGTGGGGAGGAACACTGAAGCTTTCTTT. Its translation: CASSSVGRNTEAFF.